This T cell receptor beta chain was documented in a study of shared clonotypes between healthy human individuals. CD4+ cell separation produced CD45RA+ naive and CD45RA-negative memory subsets. Comment on this clone: Its specificity is not known.

Germline assignment: CDR1 SGHRS and CDR2 YFSETQ. This CDR3 spans 13 amino acids. Trimming took off 4 bases at V and 5 bases at J, with 13 bases between the two ends. The study, taken as a whole, reports: Represented genetic and exposure-history diversity was restricted by having few donors.

Deep was the level used in running the assay. Clones were sequenced by immunoSEQ multiplex PCR, and TCRdb holds only the in-frame ones, with some missing. This table holds around 700,000 clones, around 72% found once. The specimen was memory CD4+ T cells sorted from blood. The subset is: CD45RA-negative fraction. The source of this sequence is a woman between 25 and 40 years old in good health. V is TRBV5-1 and J is TRBJ2-7; weak D call: TRBD1 (6 bases). CDR3 sequence: CASSARPGDEQYF. The CDR3 DNA reads as TGCGCCAGCAGCGCTCGACCAGGGGACGAGCAGTACTTC.